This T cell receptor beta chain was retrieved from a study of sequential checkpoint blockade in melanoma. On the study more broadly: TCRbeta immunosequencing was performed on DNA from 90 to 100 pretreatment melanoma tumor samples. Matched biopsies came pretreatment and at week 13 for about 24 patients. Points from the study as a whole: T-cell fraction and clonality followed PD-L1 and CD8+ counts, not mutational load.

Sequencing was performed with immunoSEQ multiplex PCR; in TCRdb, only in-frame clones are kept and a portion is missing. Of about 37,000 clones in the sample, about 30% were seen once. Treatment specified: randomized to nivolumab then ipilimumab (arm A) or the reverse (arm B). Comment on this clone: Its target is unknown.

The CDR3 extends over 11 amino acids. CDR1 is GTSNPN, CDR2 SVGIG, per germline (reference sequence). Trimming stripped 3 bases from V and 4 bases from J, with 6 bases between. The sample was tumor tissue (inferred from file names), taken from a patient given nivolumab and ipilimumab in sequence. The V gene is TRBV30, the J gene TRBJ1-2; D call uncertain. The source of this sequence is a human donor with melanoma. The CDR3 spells CAWSGIYGYTF. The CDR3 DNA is TGTGCCTGGAGCGGGATCTATGGCTACACCTTC.